This T cell receptor (beta chain) was recovered during a study of T-cell reconstitution after alpha-beta-depleted transplantation in children. CDR3 length equals 14 residues. The V gene lost 3 bases and the J gene lost 2 bases, with 11 bases spanning the gap. Unique molecular identifiers featured in how the TCRbeta library was prepared. A single record per CDR3 protein comes from TCRdb applying MiXCR to the PCR reads. The sample shows around 400,000 distinct CDR3 sequences, approximately 10% of them seen only once. The material was PBMCs from the stem cell graft donor, obtained from the stem cell graft. The chain carries TRBV12-3 or TRBV12-4 and TRBJ2-7; maybe TRBD2 (5 bases). The TCR originated in a human donor who donated a stem cell graft to a child with acute myeloid leukemia. The CDR3 nucleotides read TGTGCCAGCAGTTTCGGCTACGGGGCCTACGAGCAGTACTTC. It yields the protein CASSFGYGAYEQYF.